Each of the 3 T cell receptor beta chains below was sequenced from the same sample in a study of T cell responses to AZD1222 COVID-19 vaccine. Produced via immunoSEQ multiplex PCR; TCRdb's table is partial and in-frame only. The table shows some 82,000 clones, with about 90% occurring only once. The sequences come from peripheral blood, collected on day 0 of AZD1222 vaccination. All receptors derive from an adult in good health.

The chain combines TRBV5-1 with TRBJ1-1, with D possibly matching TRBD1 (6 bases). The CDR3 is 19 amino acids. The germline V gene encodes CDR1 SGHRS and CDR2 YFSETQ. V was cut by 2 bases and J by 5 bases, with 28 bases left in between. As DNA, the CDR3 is TGCGCCAGCAGCTTAACGAGTTTAAGGGGGGCTACGCTGCGAACTGAAGCTTTCTTT. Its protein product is CASSLTSLRGATLRTEAFF.

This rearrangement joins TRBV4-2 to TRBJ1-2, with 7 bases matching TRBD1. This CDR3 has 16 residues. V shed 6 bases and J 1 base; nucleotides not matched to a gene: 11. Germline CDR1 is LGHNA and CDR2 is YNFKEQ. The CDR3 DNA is TGTGCCAGCAGTCAGGCCCCGGGACAGCTTAACTATGGCTACACCTTC. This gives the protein CASSQAPGQLNYGYTF.

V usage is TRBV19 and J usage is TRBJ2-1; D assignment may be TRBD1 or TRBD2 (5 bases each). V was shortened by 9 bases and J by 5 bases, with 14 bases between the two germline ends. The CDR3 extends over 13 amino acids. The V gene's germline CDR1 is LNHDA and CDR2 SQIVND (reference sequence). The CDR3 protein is CASRDPGDNEQFF. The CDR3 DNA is TGTGCCAGCAGGGACCCCGGAGACAATGAGCAGTTCTTC.